Shown below are 12 T cell receptor beta chains from a single sample sequenced in a study of identical twins. TCRdb re-called the 5' RACE reads through MiXCR, storing one row per CDR3 protein. This sample has roughly 290,000 distinct CDR3 sequences; around 8.8% occur once, and the top ten carry more than 2%. Separately, the same data were catalogued under a study of yellow fever vaccine responses in identical twins.

What was sequenced was memory (CD45RO+) T cells sorted from blood. All receptors derive from a woman younger than 35 in good health.

This clonotype was picked up a small number of times. The chain couples TRBV5-1 to TRBJ2-2; 10 bases agree with TRBD2. Germline V CDR1 and CDR2: SGHRS, YFSETQ. CDR3 size: 16 residues. V lost 3 bases to trimming and J lost 0 bases; unmatched junction nucleotides: 2. In nucleotides, the CDR3 is TGCGCCAGCAGCTCCGGGACTAGCGCGAACACCGGGGAGCTGTTTTTT. It translates to CASSSGTSANTGELFF. The full variable domain, rest sourced from reference TRBV5-1 and TRBJ2-2, is KAGVTQTPRYLIKTRGQQVTLSCSPISGHRSVSWYQQTPGQGLQFLFEYFSETQRNKGNFPGRFSGRQFSNSRSEMNVSTLELGDSALYLCASSSGTSANTGELFFGEGSRLTVL.

This clonotype has ten or more counts. This chain links TRBV28 with TRBJ2-1; 7 bases fit TRBD1. The V segment lost 4 bases and the J segment 3 bases; nucleotides outside the gene matches: 9. Germline V gene lookup returns CDR1 MDHEN and CDR2 SYDVKM. The CDR3 spans 16 residues. DNA for the CDR3: TGTGCCAGCAGTTCCCTGACAGGGAATAGCTACAATGAGCAGTTCTTC. Translation gives CASSSLTGNSYNEQFF.

Only a few counts were recorded for this clonotype. The chain joins TRBV6-1 to TRBJ2-7; D may be TRBD1 or TRBD2 (7 bases each). Germline-derived CDR1 and CDR2 are MNHNS and SASEGT. The CDR3 is 16 amino acids. V gave up 10 bases and J gave up 4 bases, with 26 bases separating them. Here the CDR3 reads CATMTGGGGGQYEQYF. The CDR3 DNA is TGTGCCACGATGACAGGAGGGGGCGGGGGCCAATACGAGCAGTACTTC.

This clonotype was seen at least ten times. V and J are TRBV2 and TRBJ1-1, with D maybe TRBD1 (6 bases). The CDR3 contains 13 residues. Germline V gives CDR1 SNHLY, CDR2 FYNNEI. Trimming shortened V by 5 bases and J by 5 bases, and 12 bases separated the two germline ends. As DNA, the CDR3 is TGTGCCAGCAGTCAGGGGAGATGGACTGAAGCTTTCTTT. It yields the protein CASSQGRWTEAFF.

This clonotype was recorded a few times. The chain employs TRBV19 and TRBJ2-1; TRBD1 matches at 10 bases. Germline V lookup: CDR1 LNHDA, CDR2 SQIVND (reference sequence). J lost 4 bases, V lost 3 bases, and 9 bases had no gene match. The CDR3 runs 17 residues. In DNA, the CDR3 is TGTGCCAGTAGTATTCCTTGGGGACAGGGGATTTACAATGAGCAGTTCTTC. This translates into CASSIPWGQGIYNEQFF.

V usage is TRBV11-3 and J usage is TRBJ2-7; TRBD2 aligns across 10 bases. This CDR3 spans 14 amino acids. The V segment lost 5 bases and the J segment 4 bases; nucleotides outside the gene matches: 5. Germline CDR1 is SGHNT and CDR2 is YENEEA. The CDR3 DNA reads TGTGCCAGCAGCGGGGAGACTAGCGGGTACGAGCAGTACTTC. It yields the protein CASSGETSGYEQYF.

In this sample, this clonotype turned up a few times. This chain connects TRBV9 to TRBJ2-1; D call uncertain. V lost 2 bases, J lost 5 bases, and 20 bases lay in between. CDR1 and CDR2 (germline): SGDLS, YYNGEE. The CDR3 consists of 17 residues. DNA for the CDR3: TGTGCCAGCAGCGTTGGGCAGACGCGCCTTTATAACAATGAGCAGTTCTTC. This codes for CASSVGQTRLYNNEQFF.

V is TRBV11-1 and J is TRBJ2-3; perhaps TRBD2 as D (6 bases). V lost 3 bases to trimming and J lost 5 bases, with 12 bases between them. CDR1 and CDR2 from the germline V gene are SGHAT and FQDESV (reference sequence). The CDR3 is made up of 14 amino acids. CDR3 sequence reads: CASSFIWGGDTQYF. CDR3 DNA sequence: TGTGCCAGCAGCTTTATCTGGGGAGGAGATACGCAGTATTTT.

This clonotype was detected ten times or more. The CDR3 here is CASSLALVDEQFF. DNA of the CDR3: TGTGCCAGCAGCTTAGCACTAGTCGATGAGCAGTTCTTC. The chain recombines TRBV11-2 with TRBJ2-1, with D perhaps TRBD2 (5 bases). Trimming removed 1 base from V and 8 bases from J, with 9 bases in between. Germline CDR1 reads SGHAT; CDR2 reads FQNNGV. The CDR3 is 13 residues long.

This rearrangement joins TRBV27 to TRBJ2-7; D perhaps matches TRBD2 (7 bases). Germline CDR1 is MNHEY and CDR2 is SMNVEV (reference sequence). The CDR3 is 16 amino acids. The V and J ends lost 0 bases and 4 bases respectively, with 16 bases between them. The CDR3 nucleotides are TGTGCCAGCAGTTTATCTTTGAGGGAGGGGGTTTACGAGCAGTACTTC. It translates to CASSLSLREGVYEQYF.

This clonotype was observed a few times. The rearrangement joins TRBV7-8 to TRBJ2-5; D is unresolved. Germline loops: CDR1 SGHVS, CDR2 FQNEAQ. V lost 3 bases to trimming and J lost 2 bases, with 10 bases between them. The CDR3 is made up of 14 amino acids. The CDR3 sequence: CASSFSLLQETQYF. The DNA for the CDR3 is TGTGCCAGCAGCTTTTCTCTCCTACAAGAGACCCAGTACTTC.

There are many counts of this clonotype. The V and J genes are TRBV24-1 and TRBJ2-6; 10 nucleotides match TRBD1. The V gene end was trimmed by 4 bases and the J gene end by 3 bases; junction bases not matched to a gene: 8. Germline CDR1 reads KGHDR; CDR2 reads SFDVKD. There are 18 residues in the CDR3. The CDR3 DNA is TGTGCCACCAGTGACCCCGGGACAGGGGTTCGTGGGGCCAACGTCCTGACTTTC. The encoded protein is CATSDPGTGVRGANVLTF.